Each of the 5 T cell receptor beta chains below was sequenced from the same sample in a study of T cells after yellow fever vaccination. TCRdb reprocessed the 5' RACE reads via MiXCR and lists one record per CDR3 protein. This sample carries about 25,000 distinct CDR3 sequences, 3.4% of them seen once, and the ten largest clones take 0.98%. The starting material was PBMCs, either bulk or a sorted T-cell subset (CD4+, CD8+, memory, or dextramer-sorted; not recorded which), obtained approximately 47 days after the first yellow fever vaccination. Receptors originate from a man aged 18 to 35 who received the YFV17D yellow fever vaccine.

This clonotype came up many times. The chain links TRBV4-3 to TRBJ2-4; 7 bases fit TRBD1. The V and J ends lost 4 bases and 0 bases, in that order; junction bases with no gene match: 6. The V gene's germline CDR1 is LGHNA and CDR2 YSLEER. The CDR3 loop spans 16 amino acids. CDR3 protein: CASSPGTEVAKNIQYF. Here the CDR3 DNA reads TGCGCCAGCAGCCCCGGGACAGAAGTAGCCAAAAACATTCAGTACTTC.

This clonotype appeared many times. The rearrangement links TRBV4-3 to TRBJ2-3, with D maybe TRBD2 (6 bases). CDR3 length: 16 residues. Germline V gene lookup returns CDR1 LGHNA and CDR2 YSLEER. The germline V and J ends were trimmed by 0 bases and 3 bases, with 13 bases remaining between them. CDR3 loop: CASSQDRRGTTDTQYF. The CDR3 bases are TGCGCCAGCAGCCAAGATAGGAGGGGTACAACAGATACGCAGTATTTT.

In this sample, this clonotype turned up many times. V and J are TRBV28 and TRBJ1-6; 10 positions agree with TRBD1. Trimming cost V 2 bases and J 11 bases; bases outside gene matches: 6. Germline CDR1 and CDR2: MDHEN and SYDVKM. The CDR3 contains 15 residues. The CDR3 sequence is CASSLPGQGGTPLHF. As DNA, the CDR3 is TGTGCCAGCAGTTTACCCGGACAGGGGGGGACACCCCTCCACTTT.

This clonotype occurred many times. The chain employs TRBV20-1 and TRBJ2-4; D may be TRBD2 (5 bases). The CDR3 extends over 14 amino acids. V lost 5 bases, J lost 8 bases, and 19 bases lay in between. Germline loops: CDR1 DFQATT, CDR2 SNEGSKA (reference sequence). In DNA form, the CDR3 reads TGCAGTGCTGCCTACTCGCAGAGGGCTGACATTCAGTACTTC. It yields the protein CSAAYSQRADIQYF.

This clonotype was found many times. This chain's CDR3 is CASSRLPQTVNTEAFF. CDR3 nucleotides: TGCGCCAGCAGCCGCCTCCCCCAGACAGTAAACACTGAAGCTTTCTTT. The chain links TRBV4-1 to TRBJ1-1; perhaps TRBD1 as D (5 bases). The germline V and J ends were trimmed by 4 bases and 2 bases, with 17 bases remaining between them. The V gene's germline CDR1 is MGHRA and CDR2 YSYEKL. This CDR3 is 16 amino acids long.